This T cell receptor beta chain was recorded in a study of blood T cell repertoires in COVID-19. Study-level information: COVID-19 samples from acute and convalescent phases originated in the United States, Italy and Spain.

The data were produced by immunoSEQ multiplex PCR, yet TCRdb's version contains in-frame clones alone and is incomplete. This repertoire shows about 69,000 clones, around 90% found once; its top ten account for 4% to 6.5%. The CDR3 spans 15 residues. CDR1 is SGHNT, CDR2 YENEEA, per germline. J lost 5 bases, V lost 7 bases, and 11 bases had no gene match. Input material: peripheral blood. V usage is TRBV11-3 and J usage is TRBJ2-1; 7 bases align to TRBD1. The sequence came from a man aged 50-60 years with acute or convalescent COVID-19. The CDR3 sequence is CASTPTGTRNNEQFF. The CDR3 DNA reads TGTGCCAGCACCCCGACAGGGACCAGAAACAATGAGCAGTTCTTC.